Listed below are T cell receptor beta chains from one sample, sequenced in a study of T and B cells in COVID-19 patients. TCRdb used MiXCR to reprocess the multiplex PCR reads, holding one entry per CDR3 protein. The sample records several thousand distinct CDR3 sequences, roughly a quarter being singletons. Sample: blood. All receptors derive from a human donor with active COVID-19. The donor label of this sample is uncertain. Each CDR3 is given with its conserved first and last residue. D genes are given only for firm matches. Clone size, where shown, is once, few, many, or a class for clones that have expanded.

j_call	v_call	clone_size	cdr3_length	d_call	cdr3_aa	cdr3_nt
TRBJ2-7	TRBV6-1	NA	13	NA	CASSEDSAYEQYF	TGTGCCAGCAGTGAAGACAGCGCCTACGAGCAGTACTTC
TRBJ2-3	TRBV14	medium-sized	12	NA	CASSFDRNTQYF	TGTGCCAGCAGCTTTGACAGGAATACGCAGTATTTT
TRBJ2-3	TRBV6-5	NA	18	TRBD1	CASSYLGQGVFSTDTQYF	TGTGCCAGCAGTTACTTGGGACAGGGGGTTTTTAGCACAGATACGCAGTATTTT
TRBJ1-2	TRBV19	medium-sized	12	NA	CATRRGIYGYTF	TGTGCCACCCGGCGGGGGATCTATGGCTACACCTTC
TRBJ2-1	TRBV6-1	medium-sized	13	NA	CASSEASRVEQFF	TGTGCCAGCAGTGAAGCTTCCCGGGTCGAGCAGTTCTTC
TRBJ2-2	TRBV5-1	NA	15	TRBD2	CASSIAGGNTGELFF	TGCGCCAGCAGCATCGCGGGAGGTAACACCGGGGAGCTGTTTTTT
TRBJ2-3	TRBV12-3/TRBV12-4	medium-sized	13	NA	CASSLGFTDTQYF	TGTGCCAGCAGTTTAGGGTTCACAGATACGCAGTATTTT
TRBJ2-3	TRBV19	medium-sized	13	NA	CASSRIPTDTQYF	TGTGCCAGTAGTCGCATCCCCACAGATACGCAGTATTTT
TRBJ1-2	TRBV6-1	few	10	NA	CASGWEGYTF	TGTGCCAGCGGATGGGAGGGCTACACCTTC
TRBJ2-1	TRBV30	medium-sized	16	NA	CAWSVRSGGRYNEQFF	TGTGCCTGGAGTGTACGAAGCGGCGGAAGATACAATGAGCAGTTCTTC
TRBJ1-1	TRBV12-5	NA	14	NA	CASGLGGMNTEAFF	TGTGCTAGTGGTCTAGGGGGGATGAACACTGAAGCTTTCTTT
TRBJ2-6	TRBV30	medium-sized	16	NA	CAWSIGLPSGANVLTF	TGTGCCTGGAGTATTGGGTTACCCTCTGGGGCCAACGTCCTGACTTTC
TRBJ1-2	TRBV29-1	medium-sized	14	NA	CSVEGAGLNYGYTF	TGCAGCGTTGAAGGTGCGGGCTTGAACTATGGCTACACCTTC
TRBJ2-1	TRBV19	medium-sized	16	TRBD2	CASSTGGGLELYEQFF	TGTGCCAGTAGTACCGGGGGGGGACTAGAGCTCTATGAGCAGTTCTTC
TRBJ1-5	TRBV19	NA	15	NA	CASSIKGGGNQPQHF	TGTGCCAGTAGTATAAAAGGAGGGGGCAATCAGCCCCAGCATTTT
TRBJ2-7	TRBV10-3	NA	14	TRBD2	CAINKDPSGSEQYF	TGTGCCATCAACAAGGACCCTAGCGGCAGCGAGCAGTACTTC
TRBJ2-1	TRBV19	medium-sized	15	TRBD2	CASSSTGLGVNEQFF	TGTGCCAGTAGTAGTACGGGACTAGGGGTTAATGAGCAGTTCTTC
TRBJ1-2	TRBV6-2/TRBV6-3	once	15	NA	CASRKEGGYNYGYTF	TGTGCCAGCAGAAAAGAGGGGGGATATAACTATGGCTACACCTTC
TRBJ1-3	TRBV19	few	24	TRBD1	CASSIDLSPLSPSGQGSSGNTIYF	TGTGCCAGTAGTATAGATCTATCCCCCCTATCACCCTCTGGACAGGGAAGCTCTGGAAACACCATATATTTT
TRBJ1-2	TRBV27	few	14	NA	CASSFSQTANGYTF	TGTGCCAGCAGTTTCTCCCAAACAGCTAACGGCTACACCTTC
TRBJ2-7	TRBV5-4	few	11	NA	CASSSSYEQYF	TGTGCCAGCAGCTCCTCCTACGAGCAGTACTTC
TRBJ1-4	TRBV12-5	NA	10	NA	CASGFEKLFF	TGTGCTAGTGGCTTCGAAAAACTGTTTTTT
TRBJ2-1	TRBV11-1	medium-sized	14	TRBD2	CASSPTDSGREQFF	TGTGCCAGCAGCCCTACTGATAGCGGGAGGGAGCAGTTCTTC
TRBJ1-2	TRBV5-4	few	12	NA	CASSFPAYGYTF	TGTGCCAGCAGCTTTCCCGCCTATGGCTACACCTTC
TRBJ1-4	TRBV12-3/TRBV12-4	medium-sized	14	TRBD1	CASRLGQPNEKLFF	TGTGCCAGCAGGCTGGGACAGCCTAATGAAAAACTGTTTTTT
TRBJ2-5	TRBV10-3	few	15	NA	CAISPDRDAGVTQYF	TGTGCCATCAGCCCCGACCGTGACGCAGGGGTGACCCAGTACTTC
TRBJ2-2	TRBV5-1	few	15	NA	CASSFGATKTGELFF	TGCGCCAGCAGCTTCGGTGCAACCAAGACCGGGGAGCTGTTTTTT
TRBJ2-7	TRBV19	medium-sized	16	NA	CASTASLGTGWHEQYF	TGTGCCAGTACTGCTTCCCTCGGCACAGGGTGGCACGAGCAGTACTTC
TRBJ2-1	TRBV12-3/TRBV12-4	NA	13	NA	CASGPAAIHEQFF	TGTGCCAGCGGGCCTGCGGCCATCCATGAGCAGTTCTTC
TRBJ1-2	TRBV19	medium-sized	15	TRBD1	CASISGTGGYYGYTF	TGTGCCAGTATCTCCGGGACAGGGGGTTACTATGGCTACACCTTC
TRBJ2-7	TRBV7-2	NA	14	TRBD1	CASSRQGIPYEQYF	TGTGCCAGCAGCAGACAGGGAATTCCCTACGAGCAGTACTTC
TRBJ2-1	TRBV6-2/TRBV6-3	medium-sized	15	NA	CASSYSSSAYNEQFF	TGTGCCAGCAGTTACTCTTCTAGCGCCTACAATGAGCAGTTCTTC
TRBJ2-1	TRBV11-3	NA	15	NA	CASSPWTDNYVPPFF	TGTGCCAGCAGCCCCTGGACAGACAACTATGTTCCCCCGTTCTTC
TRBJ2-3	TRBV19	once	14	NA	CASNRDPRTDTQYF	TGTGCCAGTAACCGGGACCCTCGCACAGATACGCAGTATTTT
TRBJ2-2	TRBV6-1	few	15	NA	CASSEAPGVTGELFF	TGTGCCAGCAGTGAAGCTCCGGGGGTTACCGGGGAGCTGTTTTTT
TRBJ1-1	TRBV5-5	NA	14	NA	CATRFEDPNAEAFF	TGTGCCACCAGGTTCGAGGACCCTAATGCTGAAGCTTTCTTT
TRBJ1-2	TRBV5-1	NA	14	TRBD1	CASSHSQGSDGYTF	TGCGCCAGCAGCCACTCACAGGGGTCGGATGGCTACACCTTC
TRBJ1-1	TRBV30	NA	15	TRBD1	CAWSSTGGLNTEAFF	TGTGCCTGGAGTTCAACAGGGGGACTGAACACTGAAGCTTTCTTT
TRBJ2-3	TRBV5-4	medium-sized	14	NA	CASSLAGGYDTQYF	TGTGCCAGCAGCTTAGCGGGTGGATATGATACGCAGTATTTT
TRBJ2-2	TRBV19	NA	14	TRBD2	CASSIQRGGGELFF	TGTGCCAGTAGTATACAGCGGGGGGGCGGTGAGCTGTTTTTT
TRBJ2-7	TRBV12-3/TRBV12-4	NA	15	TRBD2	CASSRAGEVPYEQYF	TGTGCCAGCAGCCGAGCGGGAGAGGTACCTTACGAGCAGTACTTC
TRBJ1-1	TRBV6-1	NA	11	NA	CASSEGGEAFF	TGTGCCAGCAGTGAGGGGGGGGAGGCTTTCTTT
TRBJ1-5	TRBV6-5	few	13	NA	CASSSDGYQPQHF	TGTGCCAGCAGTTCGGACGGTTATCAGCCCCAGCATTTT
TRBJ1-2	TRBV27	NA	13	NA	CASSLIANYGYTF	TGTGCCAGCAGTTTAATAGCTAACTATGGCTACACCTTC
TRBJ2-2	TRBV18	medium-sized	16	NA	CASSPKGGIYTGELFF	TGTGCCAGCTCACCGAAGGGGGGGATATACACCGGGGAGCTGTTTTTT
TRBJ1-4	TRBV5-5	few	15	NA	CASSLGGPRSEKLFF	TGTGCCAGCAGCTTGGGGGGGCCCCGGAGCGAAAAACTGTTTTTT
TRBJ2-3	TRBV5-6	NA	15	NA	CASSLDRGLGDTQYF	TGTGCCAGCAGCTTGGACAGGGGACTTGGAGATACGCAGTATTTT
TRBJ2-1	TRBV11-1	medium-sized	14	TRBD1	CASSWTGGGNEQFF	TGTGCCAGCAGCTGGACAGGGGGAGGGAATGAGCAGTTCTTC
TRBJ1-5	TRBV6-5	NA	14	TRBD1	CASTLTGGLEPQHF	TGTGCCAGCACTCTGACAGGGGGCCTCGAGCCCCAGCATTTT
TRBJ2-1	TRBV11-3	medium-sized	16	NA	CASSLLRGLNYNEQFF	TGTGCCAGCAGCTTGCTGAGGGGACTCAATTACAATGAGCAGTTCTTC
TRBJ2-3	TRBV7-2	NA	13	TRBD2	CASRPGGADTQYF	TGTGCCAGCAGGCCGGGGGGGGCAGATACGCAGTATTTT
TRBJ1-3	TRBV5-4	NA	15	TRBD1	CASSSRTGSGNTIYF	TGTGCCAGCAGCAGTCGGACAGGCTCTGGAAACACCATATATTTT
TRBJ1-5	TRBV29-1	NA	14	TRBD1	CSVDGQGQRQPQHF	TGCAGCGTTGACGGACAGGGACAGAGGCAGCCCCAGCATTTT
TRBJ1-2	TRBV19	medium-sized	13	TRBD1	CATGIDRGSGYTF	TGTGCCACCGGTATCGACAGGGGAAGTGGCTACACCTTC
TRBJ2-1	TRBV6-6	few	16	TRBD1	CASSWIPGQGYNEQFF	TGTGCCAGCAGCTGGATCCCGGGACAGGGCTACAATGAGCAGTTCTTC
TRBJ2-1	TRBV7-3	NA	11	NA	CASSTGTEQFF	TGTGCCAGCAGCACCGGGACAGAGCAGTTCTTC
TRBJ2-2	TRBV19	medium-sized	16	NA	CASSILSGKTTGELFF	TGTGCCAGTAGTATCTTAAGTGGGAAGACCACCGGGGAGCTGTTTTTT